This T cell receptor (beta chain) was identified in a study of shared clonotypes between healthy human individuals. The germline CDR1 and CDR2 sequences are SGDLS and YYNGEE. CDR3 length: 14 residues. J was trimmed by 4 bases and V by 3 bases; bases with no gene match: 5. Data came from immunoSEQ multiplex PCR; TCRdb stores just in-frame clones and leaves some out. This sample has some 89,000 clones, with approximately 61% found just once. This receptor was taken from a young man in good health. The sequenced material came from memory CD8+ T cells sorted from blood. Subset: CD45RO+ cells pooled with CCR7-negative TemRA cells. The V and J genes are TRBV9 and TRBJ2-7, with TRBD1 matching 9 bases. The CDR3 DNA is TGTGCCAGCAGCGAAGAAGACAGGGGGTACGAGCAGTACTTC. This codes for CASSEEDRGYEQYF.